This TCR beta chain is drawn from a study of T-cell memory formation after mild COVID-19. Study background: Largely, TCR clusters stayed within a single donor.

This CDR3 is built from 15 residues. Germline assignment: CDR1 SGHRS and CDR2 YFSETQ. With constant-segment primers, 5'RACE yielded cDNA libraries of TCR alpha and TCR beta that carried sample barcodes and UMIs. Each CDR3 protein gets one entry after TCRdb re-called the 5' RACE reads with MiXCR. Here the sample spans roughly 150,000 distinct CDR3 sequences, roughly 15% being singletons. Worth noting for this clonotype: An end of the junction differs from the germline gene, which may be a read error.

The chain links TRBV5-1 to TRBJ2-7; 7 bases line up with TRBD2. The clonotype was recovered from an adult woman who had mild COVID-19 (a few samples of this study predate the infection). Cell type and time point are not known. The sample consisted of PBMCs or a T cell subset sorted from them (not recorded which). The CDR3 nucleotides read TGCGCCATCAGCTCCGGACGAGCGGGAATGTACGAGCAGTACTTC. This translates into CAISSGRAGMYEQYF.